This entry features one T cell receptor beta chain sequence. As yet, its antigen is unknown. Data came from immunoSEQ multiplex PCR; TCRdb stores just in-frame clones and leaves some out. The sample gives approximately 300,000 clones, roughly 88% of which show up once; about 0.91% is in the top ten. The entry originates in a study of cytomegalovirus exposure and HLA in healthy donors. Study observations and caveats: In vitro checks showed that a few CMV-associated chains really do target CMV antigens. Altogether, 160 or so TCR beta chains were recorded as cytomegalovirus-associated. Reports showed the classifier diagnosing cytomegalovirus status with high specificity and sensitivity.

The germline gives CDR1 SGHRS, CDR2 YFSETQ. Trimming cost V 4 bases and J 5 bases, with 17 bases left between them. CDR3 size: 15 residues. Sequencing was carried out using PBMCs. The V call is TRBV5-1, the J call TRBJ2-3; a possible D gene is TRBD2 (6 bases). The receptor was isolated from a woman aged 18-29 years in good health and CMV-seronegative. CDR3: CASSPGSGLRDTQYF. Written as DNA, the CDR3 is TGCGCCAGCAGCCCCGGGTCGGGACTGAGAGATACGCAGTATTTT. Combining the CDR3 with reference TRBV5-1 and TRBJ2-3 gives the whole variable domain KAGVTQTPRYLIKTRGQQVTLSCSPISGHRSVSWYQQTPGQGLQFLFEYFSETQRNKGNFPGRFSGRQFSNSRSEMNVSTLELGDSALYLCASSPGSGLRDTQYFGPGTRLTVL.